Each of the 21 T cell receptor beta chains below was sequenced from the same sample in a study of cytomegalovirus exposure and HLA in healthy donors. Both 60 Vbeta primers and 13 Jbeta primers went into the PCR. The repertoire was sequenced with immunoSEQ multiplex PCR; TCRdb's copy has only in-frame clones and lacks some. The sample includes under 200,000 clones, roughly four fifths seen only once; the top ten take 0.75% to 0.8%. Source material: PBMCs. These receptors originate from a female donor in good health and CMV-seronegative.

V usage is TRBV4-2 and J usage is TRBJ1-2; the D is unclear. The CDR3 length is 14 residues. V was cut by 1 base and J by 4 bases, with 10 bases left in between. CDR1 is LGHNA, CDR2 YNFKEQ, per germline. As DNA, the CDR3 is TGTGCCAGCAGCCAAGTGGCAACCTCCTATGGCTACACCTTC. It codes for CASSQVATSYGYTF.

This clone was counted between two and nine times. CDR3: CSVTDYNEQFF. DNA of the CDR3: TGCAGCGTTACAGATTACAATGAGCAGTTCTTC. The chain employs TRBV29-1 and TRBJ2-1; D unresolved. V gave up 5 bases and J gave up 4 bases, with 6 bases separating them. CDR1 is SQVTM and CDR2 is ANQGSEA in the germline V gene. The CDR3 runs to 11 residues.

About this clone itself: Other DNA sequences within the sample encode an identical CDR3. V is TRBV30 and J is TRBJ2-7; 7 bases are a match to TRBD2. This CDR3 contains 13 residues. The V segment lost 3 bases and the J segment 5 bases; nucleotides outside the gene matches: 7. Looked up from germline, CDR1 is GTSNPN and CDR2 is SVGIG (reference sequence). This CDR3 is CAWSAGARNEQYF. Written as DNA, the CDR3 is TGTGCCTGGAGCGCGGGAGCTAGAAACGAGCAGTACTTC.

The V and J genes are TRBV5-1 and TRBJ2-7; 8 bases align to TRBD2. Losses at the gene ends were 4 bases for V and 3 bases for J; bases not matched to a gene: 12. The germline V gene has CDR1 SGHRS and CDR2 YFSETQ. The CDR3 covers 16 residues. The DNA of the CDR3 is TGCGCCAGCAGCGGAACGGGGGGGTCCAAAATCTACGAGCAGTACTTC. This gives the protein CASSGTGGSKIYEQYF.

This chain uses TRBV13 with TRBJ1-2; tentatively, D is TRBD1 (6 bases). CDR1 PRHDT and CDR2 FYEKMQ come from the germline V gene (reference sequence). Trimming took 10 bases from V and 4 from J, leaving 16 bases between them. This CDR3 region has 13 residues. The CDR3 region is CANTARGVYGYTF. CDR3 DNA sequence: TGTGCCAATACCGCCAGGGGCGTCTATGGCTACACCTTC. The full variable domain, rest sourced from reference TRBV13 and TRBJ1-2, is AAGVIQSPRHLIKEKRETATLKCYPIPRHDTVYWYQQGPGQDPQFLISFYEKMQSDKGSIPDRFSAQQFSDYHSELNMSSLELGDSALYFCANTARGVYGYTFGSGTRLTVV.

The rearrangement links TRBV15 to TRBJ1-3; unclear D gene. The CDR3 sequence is 16 residues long. Trimming removed 0 bases from V and 2 bases from J, with 11 bases in between. CDR1 and CDR2 from the germline V gene are LNHNV and YYDKDF (reference sequence). CDR3 sequence (DNA): TGTGCCACCAGCAGAGATCCAGCCGGGGCTGGAAACACCATATATTTT. Encoded protein: CATSRDPAGAGNTIYF.

This clone was counted a few times. The CDR3 sequence is CSGDEAFF. CDR3 DNA: TGCAGCGGCGATGAAGCTTTCTTT. V gene TRBV29-1 combines with J gene TRBJ1-1; D gene uncertain. The V gene lost 7 bases and the J gene lost 7 bases, with 4 bases spanning the gap. CDR1 and CDR2 from the germline V gene are SQVTM and ANQGSEA. The CDR3 has 8 amino acids.

The chain links TRBV29-1 to TRBJ1-1, with 9 bases that match TRBD1. Germline V gives CDR1 SQVTM, CDR2 ANQGSEA. This CDR3 region has 15 residues. With 7 bases clipped from V and 4 bases from J, the junction kept 13 bases outside the gene matches. The CDR3 DNA reads TGCAGCGCCCAGCGGGACAGGGAAGTCGGCACTGAAGCTTTCTTT. Amino acids: CSAQRDREVGTEAFF.

The chain couples TRBV5-1 to TRBJ2-5; D ambiguous. Near its end, the DNA agrees better with TRBJ2-7, so the J call may be wrong. The length of the CDR3 is 12 residues. Germline-derived CDR1 and CDR2 are SGHRS and YFSETQ. CDR3 residues: CASSLVSYEQYF. CDR3 sequence (DNA): TGCGCCAGCAGCTTGGTTTCCTACGAGCAGTACTTC.

CDR3 sequence: CASSSPFGAGYGYTF. Here the CDR3 DNA reads TGTGCCAGCAGCTCACCCTTTGGGGCAGGCTATGGCTACACCTTC. The V and J genes are TRBV11-2 and TRBJ1-2; D is possibly TRBD1 (5 bases). Per the germline V gene, CDR1 is SGHAT and CDR2 is FQNNGV. CDR3 length: 15 residues. V was clipped by 4 bases and J by 4 bases, with 16 bases between them. Looking up the rest from reference TRBV11-2 and TRBJ1-2 gives the full variable domain: EAGVAQSPRYKIIEKRQSVAFWCNPISGHATLYWYQQILGQGPKLLIQFQNNGVVDDSQLPKDRFSAERLKGVDSTLKIQPAKLEDSAVYLCASSSPFGAGYGYTFGSGTRLTVV.

The rearrangement uses TRBV4-2 and TRBJ2-2, with a tentative D call TRBD2 (7 bases). The germline gives CDR1 LGHNA, CDR2 YNFKEQ. The CDR3 runs 15 residues. Trimming removed 5 bases from V and 5 bases from J, with 15 bases in between. CDR3 DNA: TGTGCCAGCAGCGGGGGGGCTAAACTGACCGGGGAGCTGTTTTTT. Its translation: CASSGGAKLTGELFF.

As to this clone: The junction differs from germline at one of its ends, possibly a read error. The chain employs TRBV28 and TRBJ2-6, with a tentative D call TRBD1 (5 bases). The CDR3 loop spans 16 amino acids. The germline gives CDR1 MDHEN, CDR2 SYDVKM. Here the CDR3 reads CASSLSGKSGANGLTF. For the CDR3, the DNA is TGTGCCAGCAGCCTATCAGGGAAATCTGGGGCCAACGGCCTGACTTTC.

The rearrangement links TRBV27 to TRBJ2-6, with D possibly TRBD2 on 5 matching bases. Trimming cost V 0 bases and J 2 bases, with 14 bases left between them. Germline V CDR1 and CDR2: MNHEY, SMNVEV (reference sequence). CDR3 length: 18 amino acids. CDR3 coding DNA: TGTGCCAGCAGTTTATCGCCCGTGGCGGGTCCTGGGGCCAACGTCCTGACTTTC. Its translation: CASSLSPVAGPGANVLTF.

The chain uses TRBV19 and TRBJ2-5, with 13 bases that match TRBD2. TRBJ2-7 explains the end of the DNA better; the J call may be wrong. CDR3 size: 14 residues. Germline assignment: CDR1 LNHDA and CDR2 SQIVND (reference sequence). The CDR3 DNA follows: TGTGCCAGTAGGTGGACTAGCGGGAGTTACGAGCAGTACTTC. Translating gives CASRWTSGSYEQYF.

The table lists this clone with a count of one. The chain joins TRBV30 to TRBJ2-7; TRBD1 might be the D (6 bases). Germline CDR1 and CDR2: GTSNPN and SVGIG (reference sequence). The ends were cut back, 4 bases at V and 2 bases at J, with 12 bases in the middle. The CDR3 is 13 amino acids. Here the CDR3 DNA reads TGTGCCTGGAAAACAGGGCGGGCCTACGAGCAGTACTTC. It specifies CAWKTGRAYEQYF.

The chain uses TRBV27 and TRBJ1-5; the match to TRBD1 covers 8 bases. Germline CDR1 MNHEY, CDR2 SMNVEV (reference sequence). The CDR3 has 13 residues. Trimming cost V 6 bases and J 5 bases; bases outside gene matches: 3. The CDR3 here is CASSRGHDQPQHF. In nucleotides, the CDR3 is TGTGCCAGCAGCAGGGGGCATGATCAGCCCCAGCATTTT.

The J gene is TRBJ2-7, the V gene TRBV11-2, with 8 bases that match TRBD2. Looked up from germline, CDR1 is SGHAT and CDR2 is FQNNGV. The CDR3 has 16 residues. V shed 0 bases, J shed 7 bases, and the junction held 11 bases outside the gene matches. The CDR3 sequence is CASSLDPNGLAGEQYF. In DNA, the CDR3 is TGTGCCAGCAGCTTAGATCCGAATGGACTAGCTGGAGAGCAGTACTTC.

V is TRBV18 and J is TRBJ1-5; D not resolved. Per germline, CDR1 KGHSH and CDR2 LQKENI. The CDR3 runs to 13 residues. Trimming shortened V by 2 bases and J by 8 bases, and 10 bases separated the two germline ends. The CDR3 loop reads CASSPGRREPQHF. The CDR3 nucleotides read TGTGCCAGCTCACCAGGGCGGAGGGAGCCCCAGCATTTT.

The V and J genes are TRBV29-1 and TRBJ1-6; 9 bases are shared with TRBD1. This CDR3 is 16 amino acids long. V was clipped by 5 bases and J by 0 bases; unmatched bases: 5. The germline V gene encodes CDR1 SQVTM and CDR2 ANQGSEA. CDR3 DNA: TGCAGCGTTAAGGACAGGGGTGGCTCCTATAATTCACCCCTCCACTTT. Translated, it gives CSVKDRGGSYNSPLHF.

A word on this clone: Different DNA sequences within this sample yield the same CDR3. V and J are TRBV9 and TRBJ2-7; D is ambiguous. CDR1 is SGDLS, CDR2 YYNGEE, per germline. V lost 0 bases and J lost 0, with 7 bases in between. The CDR3 contains 14 residues. CDR3 amino acids: CASSVGGSSYEQYF. In DNA, the CDR3 is TGTGCCAGCAGCGTAGGCGGCAGCTCCTACGAGCAGTACTTC.

V and J are TRBV7-6 and TRBJ2-1, with D possibly matching TRBD1 (6 bases). Trimming pared 6 bases from V and 7 bases from J, leaving 13 bases between. CDR3 length equals 13 residues. Germline V gene lookup returns CDR1 SGHVS and CDR2 FNYEAQ. The CDR3 coding sequence is TGTGCCAGCAGTAGCAGGGGAATTAATGAGCAGTTCTTC. This codes for CASSSRGINEQFF.